The clone carrying this TCR beta chain has at least ten counts. The data were obtained in a study of T cells in Graves' hyperthyroidism and ophthalmopathy. Trimming cost V 3 bases and J 4 bases, with 7 bases left between them. Germline assignment: CDR1 SNHLY and CDR2 FYNNEI. The CDR3 spans 12 residues. Authors of the study amplified TCR beta CDR3 regions from RNA transcripts. A first-round RT-PCR of the TCR CDR3 used the HTBI primer set. Each CDR3 protein gets one entry after TCRdb re-called the multiplex PCR reads with MiXCR. The sample includes 250,000 to 400,000 distinct CDR3 sequences, around 15% of them seen just once.

The receptor comes from a woman aged 40-49 years with Graves' ophthalmopathy. Sequences were obtained from blood. The V call is TRBV2, the J call TRBJ2-7, with no clear D. CDR3 loop: CASSETLYEQYF. CDR3 coding DNA: TGTGCCAGCAGTGAGACGTTGTACGAGCAGTACTTC.